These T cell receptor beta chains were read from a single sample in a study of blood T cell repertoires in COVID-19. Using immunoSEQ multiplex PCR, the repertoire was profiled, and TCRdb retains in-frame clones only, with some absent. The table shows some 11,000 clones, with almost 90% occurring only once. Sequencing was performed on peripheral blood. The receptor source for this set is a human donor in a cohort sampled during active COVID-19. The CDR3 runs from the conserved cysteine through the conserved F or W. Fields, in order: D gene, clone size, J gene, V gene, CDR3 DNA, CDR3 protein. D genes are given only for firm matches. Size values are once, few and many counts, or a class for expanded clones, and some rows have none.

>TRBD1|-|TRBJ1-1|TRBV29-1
TGCAGCGTTGAACAGGGGGTGAACACTGAAGCTTTCTTT
CSVEQGVNTEAFF
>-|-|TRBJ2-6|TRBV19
TGTGCCAGTAGCCTATACTCCGGCGGTACCTCTGGGGCCAACGTCCTGACTTTC
CASSLYSGGTSGANVLTF
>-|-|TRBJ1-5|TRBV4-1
TGCGCCAGCAGCCCTGGACAGCCCAATCAGCCCCAGCATTTT
CASSPGQPNQPQHF
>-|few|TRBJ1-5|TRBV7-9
TGTGCCAGCAGCTCGGGACAAAACAATCAGCCCCAGCATTTT
CASSSGQNNQPQHF
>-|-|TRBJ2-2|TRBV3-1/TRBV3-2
TGTGCCAGCAGCCAAGATCCCTCGGACTGGACGAGGAGCACCGGGGAGCTGTTTTTT
CASSQDPSDWTRSTGELFF
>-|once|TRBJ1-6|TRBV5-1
TGCGCCAGCAGCTTGGGTGGGAGCTCCTATAATTCACCCCTCCACTTT
CASSLGGSSYNSPLHF
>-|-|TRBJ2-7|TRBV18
TGTGCCAGCTCGTCGGGAGCTAGCTCCTACGAGCAGTACTTC
CASSSGASSYEQYF
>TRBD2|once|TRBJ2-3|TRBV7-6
TGTGCCAGCAGCTTATTGCCTAGCGGGGGCCCTAGCACAGATACGCAGTATTTT
CASSLLPSGGPSTDTQYF
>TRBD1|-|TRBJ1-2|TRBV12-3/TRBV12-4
TGTGCCAGCAGTTTGACAGGGCTTGGCTACACCTTC
CASSLTGLGYTF
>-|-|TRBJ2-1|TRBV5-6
TGTGCCAGCAGCTTATACGGTTATGAGCAGTTCTTC
CASSLYGYEQFF
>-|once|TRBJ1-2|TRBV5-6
TGTGCCAGCAGCTCAGGACTATCAACCGGTGGCTACACCTTC
CASSSGLSTGGYTF
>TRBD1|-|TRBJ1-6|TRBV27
TGTGCCAGCCGTGCTATTACAGGGGGTTCCTATAATTCACCCCTCCACTTT
CASRAITGGSYNSPLHF
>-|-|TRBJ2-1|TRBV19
TGTGCCAGTCGGGAGTCTAGCTCCTACAATGAGCAGTTCTTC
CASRESSSYNEQFF
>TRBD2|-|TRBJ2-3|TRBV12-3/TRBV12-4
TGTGCCAGCAGAGCGGGGGAGGTGGCTACGCAGTATTTT
CASRAGEVATQYF
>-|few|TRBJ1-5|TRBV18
TGTGCCAGCTCACGAGGCGGAAGCAATCAGCCCCAGCATTTT
CASSRGGSNQPQHF
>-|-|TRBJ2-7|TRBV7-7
TGTGCTAGCAGCTTAGCCGAGACCTACGAGCAGTACTTC
CASSLAETYEQYF
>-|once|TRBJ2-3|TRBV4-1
TGCGCCAGCAGCCCTCGGAGAGGGGGGGGCACAGATACGCAGTATTTT
CASSPRRGGGTDTQYF
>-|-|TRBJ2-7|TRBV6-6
TGTGCCAGCATCCCCGACGGGAGAACCTACGAGCAGTACTTC
CASIPDGRTYEQYF
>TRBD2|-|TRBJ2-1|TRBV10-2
TGCGCCAGCAGTGGGACGGGGGGGAACTTTGGGCAGTTCTTC
CASSGTGGNFGQFF
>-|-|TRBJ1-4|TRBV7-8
TGTGCCAGCAGCCTAGTTGTAGGGGGAAAACTGTTTTTT
CASSLVVGGKLFF
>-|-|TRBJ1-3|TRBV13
TGTGCCAGCAGCTTCCGGACAGCTGGAAACACCATATATTTT
CASSFRTAGNTIYF
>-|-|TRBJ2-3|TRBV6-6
TGTGCCAGCAGTCTCCGTAGCCCGAGGAGCACAGATACGCAGTATTTT
CASSLRSPRSTDTQYF
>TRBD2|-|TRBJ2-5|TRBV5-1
TGCGCCAGCTCCGGACTAGCGGGGCAAGAGACCCAGTACTTC
CASSGLAGQETQYF
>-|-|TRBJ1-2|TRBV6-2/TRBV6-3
TGTGCCAGCACCCCCCGACCGGGTCTCCTTTATGGCTACACCTTC
CASTPRPGLLYGYTF
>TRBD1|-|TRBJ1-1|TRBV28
TGTGCCAGCAGTCCCCCGAGACAGGGCGGCGGAGGAGCTTTCTTT
CASSPPRQGGGGAFF
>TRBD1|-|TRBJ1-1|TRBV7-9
TGTGCCAGCAGCTCCAACAGGGGAAGCACTGAAGCTTTCTTT
CASSSNRGSTEAFF
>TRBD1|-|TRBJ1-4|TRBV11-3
TGTGCCAGCAGCTCCGGACAGGGGTATGAAAAACTGTTTTTT
CASSSGQGYEKLFF
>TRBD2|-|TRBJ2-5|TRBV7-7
TGTGCTAGCAGCTTACCGGGAGGGCCCCAGTACTTC
CASSLPGGPQYF
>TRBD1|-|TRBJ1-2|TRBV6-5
TGTGCCAGCAGAAACAGGGGTAGGAGCGGCTACACCTTC
CASRNRGRSGYTF
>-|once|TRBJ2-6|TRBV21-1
TGTGCCAGCAGCAAAAGGGACAGGGGCTCTGGGGCCAACGTCCTGACTTTC
CASSKRDRGSGANVLTF
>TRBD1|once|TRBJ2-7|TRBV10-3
TGTGCCATCAGGGGGACAGGGGAGAACTACGAGCAGTACTTC
CAIRGTGENYEQYF
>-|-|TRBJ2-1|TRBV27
TGTGCCAGCATCCCTGGACTCCCCGGTGAGCAGTTCTTC
CASIPGLPGEQFF
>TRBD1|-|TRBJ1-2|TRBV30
TGTGCCTGGAGTGTACTAAGGACAGGGGGGTATGGCTACACCTTC
CAWSVLRTGGYGYTF
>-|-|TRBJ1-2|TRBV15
TGTGCCACCAGCGGTGACGTGGGGGCGCGTGGCTACACCTTC
CATSGDVGARGYTF
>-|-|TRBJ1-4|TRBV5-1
TGCGCCAGCACCTTCAGGGACGGGAGTGAAAAACTGTTTTTT
CASTFRDGSEKLFF
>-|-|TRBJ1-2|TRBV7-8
TGTGCCAGCAGCTGGGAAACCGGGACTCAAGTTAACTATGGCTACACCTTC
CASSWETGTQVNYGYTF
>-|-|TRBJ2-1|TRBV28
TGTGCCAGCACCAAGGCAGGGGCCCCCTACAATGAGCAGTTCTTC
CASTKAGAPYNEQFF
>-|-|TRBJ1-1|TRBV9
TGTGCCAGCAGCGGGGTGGGCGCTGAAGCTTTCTTT
CASSGVGAEAFF
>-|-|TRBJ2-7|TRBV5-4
TGTGCCAGCAGCTACCCAGGGGCGGGCGAGCAGTACTTC
CASSYPGAGEQYF
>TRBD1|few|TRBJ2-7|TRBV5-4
TGTGCCAGCAGCCTTGCCTTTGCGGGACAGGGTGACGAGCAGTACTTC
CASSLAFAGQGDEQYF
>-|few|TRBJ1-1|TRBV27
TGTGCCAGCAGTTCTAGATCGAACACTGAAGCTTTCTTT
CASSSRSNTEAFF
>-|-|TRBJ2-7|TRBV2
TGTGCCAGCAGTGACCGGACAGCCGTCGTAGGGGAGCAGTACTTC
CASSDRTAVVGEQYF
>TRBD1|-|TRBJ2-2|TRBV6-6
TGTGCCAGCAGTTACCGCCCCCAGGGGGCCACCGGGGAGCTGTTTTTT
CASSYRPQGATGELFF
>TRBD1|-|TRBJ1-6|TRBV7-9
TGTGCCAGCAGTACCGGGACAGAGATTTCACCCCTCCACTTT
CASSTGTEISPLHF
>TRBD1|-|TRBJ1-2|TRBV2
TGTGCCAGCAGGCCCCTGGACAGGGAGGACGGCTACACCTTC
CASRPLDREDGYTF
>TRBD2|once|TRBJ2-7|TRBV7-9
TGTGCCAGCCAGACTAGCGGGGGGGCCCTGGGTTCCTACGAGCAGTACTTC
CASQTSGGALGSYEQYF
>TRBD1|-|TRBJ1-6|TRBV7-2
TGTGCCAGCAGCTTGGGGACAGGGATAAGGACTTCACCCCTCCACTTT
CASSLGTGIRTSPLHF